The 15 T cell receptor beta chains in this list originate from one sample, sequenced in a study of identical twins. From the 5' RACE reads, TCRdb called clonotypes with MiXCR, one entry per CDR3 protein. The table has under 250,000 distinct CDR3 sequences, roughly 13% seen once; the top ten hold roughly 4%. The same data also went into a second study, on yellow fever vaccine responses in identical twins.

Sequenced: memory (CD45RO+) T cells sorted from blood. These receptors all stem from a woman between 18 and 29 years old in good health.

The rearrangement links TRBV2 to TRBJ2-7; 13 bases are shared with TRBD2. CDR3 size: 18 residues. The germline V gene encodes CDR1 SNHLY and CDR2 FYNNEI. Trimming took 4 bases from V and 6 from J; bases not matched to a gene: 15. CDR3: CASSAPGLAGSGGGEQYF. The CDR3 coding sequence is TGTGCCAGCAGTGCACCGGGACTAGCGGGATCGGGTGGAGGCGAGCAGTACTTC.

This clonotype was detected many times. DNA of the CDR3: TGTGCCAGCAGTTACTCTGGGACAGCGAACACCGGGGAGCTGTTTTTT. It codes for CASSYSGTANTGELFF. The chain uses TRBV12-3 or TRBV12-4 and TRBJ2-2; 7 bases are a match to TRBD1. V shed 4 bases, J shed 0 bases, and the junction held 5 bases outside the gene matches. CDR3 length equals 16 residues.

This clonotype was found many times. The chain carries TRBV6-5 and TRBJ2-3; 9 bases align to TRBD2. The ends lost 0 bases at V and 4 bases at J; junction bases unmatched: 5. The CDR3 totals 16 residues. Germline V lookup: CDR1 MNHEY, CDR2 SVGAGI. CDR3 sequence (DNA): TGTGCCAGCAGTTACTCGTCTAGCGGGACTTCAGATACGCAGTATTTT. As protein: CASSYSSSGTSDTQYF.

This clonotype was counted many times. The chain uses TRBV5-1 and TRBJ2-1, with D tentatively TRBD2 (5 bases). Germline values: CDR1 SGHRS, CDR2 YFSETQ. Trimming took 1 base from V and 5 from J, leaving 13 bases between them. The CDR3 sequence is 15 residues long. The CDR3 DNA sequence: TGCGCCAGCAGCTTGACCGGACTGGAGAACAATGAGCAGTTCTTC. It codes for CASSLTGLENNEQFF.

This clonotype has more than one count but fewer than ten. The chain joins TRBV12-3 or TRBV12-4 to TRBJ2-7, with D tentatively TRBD2 (5 bases). The CDR3 runs 14 residues. The V gene lost 2 bases and the J gene lost 5 bases, with 13 bases spanning the gap. CDR3 residues: CASSLKSGNNEQYF. The DNA of the CDR3 is TGTGCCAGCAGTTTAAAATCCGGGAACAACGAGCAGTACTTC.

This clonotype was seen many times. The chain recombines TRBV5-1 with TRBJ2-7; 9 nucleotides line up with TRBD1. Germline lookup yields CDR1 SGHRS and CDR2 YFSETQ. The CDR3 has 15 amino acids. With V trimmed by 3 bases and J by 0 bases, 4 bases remained unmatched. The CDR3 spells CASSSTGGGSYEQYF. The CDR3 DNA follows: TGCGCCAGCAGCTCTACAGGGGGCGGCTCCTACGAGCAGTACTTC.

This clonotype was seen at least ten times. V is TRBV5-8 and J is TRBJ2-3; 8 nucleotides agree with TRBD2. Germline V lookup: CDR1 SGHTS, CDR2 YDEGEE. The junction had 3 bases not matched to a gene; V was cut back by 0 bases and J by 6 bases. The CDR3 spans 14 residues. The CDR3 coding sequence is TGTGCCAGCAGCTTGGCCGGGAGGGCCGATACGCAGTATTTT. Its translation: CASSLAGRADTQYF.

This clonotype was observed a handful of times. In DNA form, the CDR3 reads TGCGCCAGCAGCCTCGACACATCCCTGACTACCCCCCTGGTCCAGTACTTC. Translation: CASSLDTSLTTPLVQYF. This chain links TRBV5-1 with TRBJ2-5, with a tentative D call TRBD2 (5 bases). Between the trimmed V and J ends, which lost 4 bases and 10 bases, there was a span of 29 bases. This CDR3 spans 17 amino acids. Germline CDR1 reads SGHRS; CDR2 reads YFSETQ.

The V call is TRBV27, the J call TRBJ2-7; D possibly corresponds to TRBD1 (6 bases). Trimming cost V 5 bases and J 3 bases, with 14 bases left between them. This CDR3 is 14 amino acids long. CDR1 is MNHEY and CDR2 is SMNVEV in the germline V gene (reference sequence). This CDR3 reads CASSPTGTLYEQYF. The CDR3 DNA is TGTGCCAGCAGTCCGACCGGGACACTCTACGAGCAGTACTTC.

The sample holds many counts of this clonotype. The genes are TRBV4-1 and TRBJ2-3, with 11 bases fitting TRBD2. The CDR3 totals 17 residues. From germline, CDR1 is MGHRA and CDR2 YSYEKL. Trimming cost V 3 bases and J 6 bases; bases outside gene matches: 11. The CDR3 nucleotides read TGCGCCAGCAGCCAGACCCCCGGGACTAGCGGTTGGGATACGCAGTATTTT. This gives the protein CASSQTPGTSGWDTQYF.

This clonotype was detected only a few times. The gene calls are TRBV5-1 and TRBJ2-1, with a weak D call TRBD2 (6 bases). Trimming took off 7 bases at V and 1 base at J, with 18 bases between the two ends. The CDR3 spans 16 residues. The germline V gene has CDR1 SGHRS and CDR2 YFSETQ. This CDR3 is CASGPVEGRSYNEQFF. The CDR3 DNA reads TGCGCCAGCGGCCCTGTGGAGGGACGTTCCTACAATGAGCAGTTCTTC. Filled out from reference TRBV5-1 and TRBJ2-1, the complete variable domain reads KAGVTQTPRYLIKTRGQQVTLSCSPISGHRSVSWYQQTPGQGLQFLFEYFSETQRNKGNFPGRFSGRQFSNSRSEMNVSTLELGDSALYLCASGPVEGRSYNEQFFGPGTRLTVL.

The chain recombines TRBV5-6 with TRBJ1-2; 7 nucleotides match TRBD1. V shed 4 bases and J 2 bases; nucleotides not matched to a gene: 14. The CDR3 runs 17 residues. Germline CDR1 SGHDT, CDR2 YYEEEE. CDR3: CASSGSQQGTVNYGYTF. In nucleotides, the CDR3 is TGTGCCAGCAGCGGATCCCAACAGGGGACCGTCAACTATGGCTACACCTTC.

This clonotype was detected once. The gene calls are TRBV2 and TRBJ2-7; D may be TRBD2 (6 bases). V was cut by 4 bases and J by 6 bases, with 13 bases left in between. The CDR3 is 13 residues long. Germline lookup yields CDR1 SNHLY and CDR2 FYNNEI. CDR3 in DNA: TGTGCCAGCAGTGTCCCTAACGGGGGCGAGCAGTACTTC. Amino acids: CASSVPNGGEQYF.

This clonotype showed up many times. The gene calls are TRBV20-1 and TRBJ1-1; 11 positions match TRBD1. Germline loops: CDR1 DFQATT, CDR2 SNEGSKA (reference sequence). The CDR3 spans 17 residues. V shed 2 bases, J shed 0 bases, and the junction held 8 bases outside the gene matches. CDR3 nucleotides: TGCAGTGCTAGAAAGGGGACAGGGGGTCTCATGAACACTGAAGCTTTCTTT. This sequence encodes CSARKGTGGLMNTEAFF.

The rearrangement links TRBV28 to TRBJ1-2; weak D call: TRBD1 (6 bases). V was cut by 6 bases and J by 8 bases, with 16 bases left in between. Germline assignment: CDR1 MDHEN and CDR2 SYDVKM. CDR3 length: 13 amino acids. The CDR3 is CASRQTGPRGYTF. The CDR3 DNA is TGTGCCAGCAGGCAGACAGGCCCGCGGGGCTACACCTTC.